This TCR beta chain was profiled in a study of neurological immune-mediated disorders. For the study at large: Secondary progressive disease was present in 3, and relapsing-remitting disease in about 30, of the approximately 35 multiple sclerosis patients.

Study-wide findings and caveats: Association with the multiple sclerosis repertoire cluster was not found for any clinical or MRI feature.

This clonotype was counted at least ten times. No antigen is known for it. In TCRdb, the 5' RACE reads were re-called with MiXCR into one record per CDR3 protein. Seen here are 87,000 or so distinct CDR3 sequences, around 3.5% observed once, and the top ten hold about 2.9%. Germline V gene sequence: CDR1 DFQATT, CDR2 SNEGSKA (reference sequence). The CDR3 contains 12 residues. Trimming shortened V by 8 bases and J by 3 bases, and 14 bases separated the two germline ends. This clonotype was obtained from a woman aged 45-60 years with multiple sclerosis. Specimen: PBMCs. The chain carries TRBV20-1 and TRBJ2-7; D is perhaps TRBD2 (5 bases). This chain's CDR3 is CSTVEGIYEQYF. The CDR3 DNA sequence: TGCAGTACCGTTGAGGGAATCTACGAGCAGTACTTC.